This T cell receptor beta chain was documented in a study of T cells in Graves' hyperthyroidism and ophthalmopathy. Study-level information: Peripheral blood collection took place at initial diagnosis, before any treatment.

CDR3 size: 15 residues. V was shortened by 2 bases and J by 4 bases, with 14 bases between the two germline ends. The V gene's germline CDR1 is MNHEY and CDR2 SVGEGT. Findings and limits, study-wide: A 13 V-J model separated ophthalmopathy from stable hyperthyroidism. Most thyroid-expanded clonotypes above 0.001 were also found in blood.

Only a few counts were recorded for this clonotype. Its target is not known. Patients with ophthalmopathy all had a Clinical Activity Score of at least 3, a NOSPECS grade of at least 4 and duration under 3 months. TCR beta CDR3 regions were amplified from RNA. HTBI primers were employed in a first-round RT-PCR of the TCR CDR3. Via MiXCR, TCRdb re-called the multiplex PCR reads, giving one row per CDR3 protein. The table shows around 490,000 distinct CDR3 sequences, with just under 20% occurring only once. The sequence was obtained from a man aged 35-49 years with Graves' ophthalmopathy. The chain uses TRBV6-2 or TRBV6-3 and TRBJ1-2, with D possibly being TRBD1 (5 bases). The sequenced sample consisted of blood. This CDR3 is CASSYAGRVTYGYTF. CDR3 bases: TGTGCCAGCAGTTACGCGGGCAGGGTCACCTATGGCTACACCTTC.